The text below deals with one T cell receptor beta chain. Those who participated ranged in age from roughly 18 to 100 years and resided in about two dozen US areas. Original data processing: It was from reference gene primer amplification that nucleated cell counts were estimated. Generated by immunoSEQ multiplex PCR, the TCRdb table keeps only in-frame clones and is missing some. That table is the source of V, J and clone size, and D and trimming were worked out from the DNA. The sample lists about 240,000 clones; roughly 89% were seen once. The record originates from a study of blood T cell repertoires in COVID-19. As for the study in general: T cells, B-cell-depleted T cells, or PBMCs provided the cDNA or gDNA that served as material.

Input material: PBMCs or T cells enriched from blood (not recorded which). This TCR came from a young woman with acute COVID-19.

CDR3 loop: CASSSGLVEQFF. The CDR3 DNA follows: TGTGCCAGCAGCTCAGGGCTGGTTGAGCAGTTCTTC. The chain has TRBV7-2 and TRBJ2-1; D is possibly TRBD1 (5 bases). Germline CDR1 reads SGHTA; CDR2 reads FQGNSA. Trimming cost V 4 bases and J 9 bases, with 10 bases left between them. The CDR3 is 12 amino acids.